A single sample is the source of the 24 T cell receptor beta chains below, sequenced in a study of blood T cell repertoires in COVID-19. Libraries were prepared by immunoSEQ multiplex PCR; TCRdb keeps only in-frame clonotypes and omits some of them. Of 80,000 or so clones in the sample, 80% were seen once. The sequenced material came from peripheral blood. These receptors all stem from a woman aged 70-85 years with acute or convalescent COVID-19.

The chain couples TRBV6-5 to TRBJ1-3; 10 bases are shared with TRBD1. The CDR3 is made up of 16 amino acids. CDR1 is MNHEY and CDR2 is SVGAGI in the germline V gene. J gave up 1 base and V 4 bases, and 4 bases lay outside the gene matches. The CDR3 DNA reads as TGTGCCAGCAGTTGGGGACAGGGGCTTTCTGGAAACACCATATATTTT. Translated, it gives CASSWGQGLSGNTIYF.

The rearrangement joins TRBV3-1 (or the pseudogene TRBV3-2) to TRBJ2-2; 9 nucleotides match TRBD2. V dropped 4 bases and J dropped 7; count of bases not matched to a gene: 13. The CDR3 runs to 17 residues. Germline CDR1 LGHDT, CDR2 YNNKEL (reference sequence). CDR3 region: CASSPGLAGGRGGELFF. The CDR3 coding sequence is TGTGCCAGCAGCCCTGGACTGGCGGGGGGGCGAGGCGGGGAGCTGTTTTTT.

In this sample, this clone turned up once. This chain connects TRBV7-8 to TRBJ2-2, with TRBD2 matching over 13 bases. With 5 bases clipped from V and 4 bases from J, the junction kept 10 bases outside the gene matches. Per germline, CDR1 SGHVS and CDR2 FQNEAQ. The CDR3 sequence is 18 residues long. CDR3 loop: CASSQRTSGGASTGELFF. CDR3 DNA: TGTGCCAGCAGCCAAAGGACTAGCGGGGGTGCAAGCACCGGGGAGCTGTTTTTT.

This clone has just a few counts. The chain employs TRBV6-5 and TRBJ2-3; D remains unclear. CDR1 and CDR2 (germline): MNHEY, SVGAGI. V lost 0 bases to trimming and J lost 6 bases, with 7 bases between them. This CDR3 is built from 13 residues. The CDR3 nucleotides are TGTGCCAGCAGTTACTCGACTTGGGATACGCAGTATTTT. Translation gives CASSYSTWDTQYF.

Comments on this clone: One end of the junction is discordant with germline, which a read error may explain. This chain links TRBV4-1 with TRBJ1-2; possible D gene TRBD1, 6 bases. In germline, CDR1 is MGHRA, CDR2 YSYEKL. The CDR3 has 14 amino acids. This CDR3 is CASNQRTGSGGYTF. CDR3 sequence (DNA): TGCGCCAGCAACCAACGAACAGGGAGTGGGGGCTACACCTTC.

In DNA form, the CDR3 reads TGTGCCAGCAGCCCCACCGGGACAGGGCGGTACGAGCAGTACTTC. It translates to CASSPTGTGRYEQYF. The V call is TRBV9, the J call TRBJ2-7; 9 positions match TRBD1. Germline lookup yields CDR1 SGDLS and CDR2 YYNGEE. Trimming took 4 bases from V and 4 from J; bases not matched to a gene: 9. The CDR3 consists of 15 residues.

The V and J genes are TRBV7-8 and TRBJ1-3, with unresolved D. The CDR3 totals 15 residues. Germline V gene lookup returns CDR1 SGHVS and CDR2 FQNEAQ. The V end lost 2 bases, the J end lost 4 bases, and 12 bases lay between the germline ends. This CDR3 is CASSLTGSNGNTIYF. CDR3 bases: TGTGCCAGCAGCTTAACGGGTTCGAACGGAAACACCATATATTTT. Based on the CDR3 plus reference TRBV7-8 and TRBJ1-3, the full variable domain is GAGVSQSPRYKVAKRGQDVALRCDPISGHVSLFWYQQALGQGPEFLTYFQNEAQLDKSGLPSDRFFAERPEGSVSTLKIQRTQQEDSAVYLCASSLTGSNGNTIYFGEGSWLTVV.

The DNA of the CDR3 is TGCAGCGCTAACAGGGGAAGGGATTACGAGCAGTACTTC. Translation gives CSANRGRDYEQYF. V gene TRBV29-1 combines with J gene TRBJ2-7; TRBD1 matches 7 bases. Trimming cost V 7 bases and J 4 bases; bases outside gene matches: 10. The germline V gene has CDR1 SQVTM and CDR2 ANQGSEA. CDR3 length equals 13 residues.

This clone was picked up a small number of times. V and J are TRBV7-2 and TRBJ1-2; the D is unclear. Deletions cut 0 bases from V and 4 bases from J, with 15 bases between. The CDR3 runs to 16 residues. Germline loops: CDR1 SGHTA, CDR2 FQGNSA. CDR3 nucleotides: TGTGCCAGCAGCTTAGCGGGGAGCGACGGAATCTATGGCTACACCTTC. This codes for CASSLAGSDGIYGYTF.

This chain joins TRBV6-2 or TRBV6-3 and TRBJ1-5; 10 bases align to TRBD1. The CDR3 consists of 14 residues. J gave up 6 bases and V 5 bases, and 4 bases lay outside the gene matches. The germline CDR1 and CDR2 sequences are MNHEY and SVGEGT. CDR3 nucleotide sequence: TGTGCCAGCAGTAAGGACAGGGGGTTTCAGCCCCAGCATTTT. Amino acids: CASSKDRGFQPQHF.

CDR3 loop: CASTPDQPQHF. The DNA for the CDR3 is TGTGCCAGCACCCCCGATCAGCCCCAGCATTTT. The rearrangement links TRBV6-5 to TRBJ1-5; no clear D gene. Germline V gene sequence: CDR1 MNHEY, CDR2 SVGAGI. V gave up 7 bases and J gave up 5 bases, with 6 bases separating them. The CDR3 has 11 amino acids.

The chain uses TRBV19 and TRBJ1-4; 9 bases match TRBD1. The V gene end was trimmed by 8 bases and the J gene end by 7 bases; junction bases not matched to a gene: 5. This CDR3 spans 13 amino acids. Germline V gene data show CDR1 as LNHDA and CDR2 as SQIVND (reference sequence). CDR3 DNA: TGTGCCAGTTCGGGACAGGGAGGTGAAAAACTGTTTTTT. This codes for CASSGQGGEKLFF.

The gene calls are TRBV15 and TRBJ2-1, with D uncertain. The CDR3 covers 13 residues. Germline CDR1 is LNHNV and CDR2 is YYDKDF (reference sequence). Trimming removed 8 bases at V and 1 base at J, with 9 bases between. The CDR3 sequence: CATRLDSYNEQFF. In DNA form, the CDR3 reads TGTGCCACCCGACTGGATTCCTACAATGAGCAGTTCTTC.

V gene TRBV11-2 combines with J gene TRBJ1-4; TRBD1 aligns across 7 bases. Trimming removed 1 base from V and 1 base from J; junction bases left unmatched: 0. Germline V gene lookup returns CDR1 SGHAT and CDR2 FQNNGV. The CDR3 is 15 amino acids. The CDR3 DNA sequence: TGTGCCAGCAGCTTAGGGGACAGAACTAATGAAAAACTGTTTTTT. Its protein is CASSLGDRTNEKLFF.

The rearrangement links TRBV9 to TRBJ1-2; perhaps TRBD1 as D (6 bases). The CDR3 runs to 14 residues. The V gene lost 0 bases and the J gene lost 10 bases, with 16 bases spanning the gap. CDR1 is SGDLS, CDR2 YYNGEE, per germline. CDR3 protein: CASSVAQGGRDYTF. CDR3 coding DNA: TGTGCCAGCAGCGTAGCGCAAGGGGGTCGTGACTACACCTTC.

This clone was detected only a few times. This chain uses TRBV6-5 with TRBJ2-7; weak D call: TRBD1 (5 bases). The germline V gene encodes CDR1 MNHEY and CDR2 SVGAGI. The length of the CDR3 is 12 residues. The V gene lost 8 bases and the J gene lost 4 bases, with 12 bases spanning the gap. The CDR3 spells CASGRTSYEQYF. The CDR3 DNA reads TGTGCCAGCGGCCGGACATCATACGAGCAGTACTTC.

The chain has TRBV27 and TRBJ2-7; D gene uncertain. The germline V and J ends were trimmed by 8 bases and 0 bases, with 5 bases remaining between them. Germline V gene data show CDR1 as MNHEY and CDR2 as SMNVEV (reference sequence). CDR3 length: 11 amino acids. The CDR3 sequence is CASGLSYEQYF. CDR3 DNA: TGTGCCAGCGGCCTCTCCTACGAGCAGTACTTC.

In regard to this clone: Compared with germline, one end of the junction differs, possibly owing to a read error. V is TRBV7-7 and J is TRBJ2-5, with 13 bases that match TRBD2. The CDR3 is made up of 16 amino acids. Germline CDR1 and CDR2: SSHAT and FNYEAQ (reference sequence). CDR3 bases: TGTGCTAGCAGCTCCGGTACTAGCGGGGGGGGAGAGACCCAGTACTTC. Its protein is CASSSGTSGGGETQYF.

The chain employs TRBV11-2 and TRBJ1-1; a weak D match, TRBD1 (6 bases). The CDR3 sequence is 13 residues long. Between the trimmed V and J ends, which lost 5 bases and 0 bases, there was a span of 7 bases. Germline V CDR1 and CDR2: SGHAT, FQNNGV. As DNA, the CDR3 is TGTGCCAGCAGCGCAGGGGTGAACACTGAAGCTTTCTTT. Protein: CASSAGVNTEAFF.

This clone was seen a single time. This chain connects TRBV7-9 to TRBJ2-5; 10 bases align to TRBD1. The CDR3 spans 15 residues. The germline V gene has CDR1 SEHNR and CDR2 FQNEAQ (reference sequence). The ends lost 6 bases at V and 4 bases at J; junction bases unmatched: 8. The CDR3 region has the DNA TGTGCCAGCAGTTGGACAGGGGGTATAGGAGAGACCCAGTACTTC. Translating it yields CASSWTGGIGETQYF.

This chain connects TRBV10-3 to TRBJ1-1; 7 nucleotides agree with TRBD1. The trim removed 6 bases at V and 1 base at J, leaving 5 bases unmatched. CDR3 length: 14 residues. Germline CDR1 ENHRY, CDR2 SYGVKD. CDR3 sequence reads: CAIRTGTENTEAFF. CDR3 coding DNA: TGTGCCATCAGAACCGGGACAGAGAACACTGAAGCTTTCTTT.

The rearrangement joins TRBV7-2 to TRBJ1-6; D is undetermined. CDR1 and CDR2 from the germline V gene are SGHTA and FQGNSA. V was clipped by 1 base and J by 7 bases, with 11 bases between them. The CDR3 totals 15 residues. The CDR3 DNA reads TGTGCCAGCAGCTTAGATCAGGTTCGGAATTCACCCCTCCACTTT. Its protein is CASSLDQVRNSPLHF.

The chain links TRBV9 to TRBJ1-1, with a tentative D call TRBD1 (5 bases). Germline V gives CDR1 SGDLS, CDR2 YYNGEE. CDR3 size: 14 residues. Trimming took 3 bases from V and 4 from J, leaving 13 bases between them. The DNA of the CDR3 is TGTGCCAGCAGCGCCCAGGGTTTTCGCACTGAAGCTTTCTTT. Protein sequence: CASSAQGFRTEAFF.

This clone has just a few counts. The genes are TRBV19 and TRBJ1-2, with TRBD1 matching over 10 bases. V was clipped by 11 bases and J by 0 bases; unmatched bases: 9. Germline CDR1 is LNHDA and CDR2 is SQIVND (reference sequence). The CDR3 extends over 15 amino acids. The CDR3 loop is CAANWGTGANYGYTF. CDR3 DNA sequence: TGTGCCGCTAATTGGGGGACAGGGGCTAACTATGGCTACACCTTC.